This T cell receptor (beta chain) is from a study of T-cell memory formation after mild COVID-19. Findings and limits, study-wide: Clones which contracted sat mainly in CM and EM if CD4+, and in EMRA if CD8+. Clones contracting day 15 to 85 were balanced CD4/CD8; later expanders leaned CD4+.

One entry per CDR3 protein results from TCRdb running MiXCR on the 5' RACE reads. The table has some 410,000 distinct CDR3 sequences, more than 20% seen once. V lost 6 bases to trimming and J lost 5 bases; unmatched junction nucleotides: 5. The CDR3 consists of 13 residues. Germline V gives CDR1 MGHDK, CDR2 SYGVNS. This clonotype came up once. As yet, its antigen is unknown. The receptor comes from an adult woman who had mild COVID-19 (a few samples of this study predate the infection). Cell type and time point are not known. The chain couples TRBV25-1 to TRBJ1-1; 8 bases align to TRBD1. Sequenced material: PBMCs or a T cell subset sorted from them (not recorded which). CDR3 sequence: CASRQGVGTEAFF. In DNA form, the CDR3 reads TGTGCCAGCAGACAGGGGGTGGGAACTGAAGCTTTCTTT.